What follows is one T cell receptor (beta chain) and its context. This entry belongs to a study of cytomegalovirus exposure and HLA in healthy donors. The study drew the donors from its 120-subject validation cohort, separate from the roughly 700-subject first cohort. Trimming pared 2 bases from V and 4 bases from J, leaving 9 bases between. CDR1 and CDR2 (germline): SGHTS, YDEGEE. CDR3 length: 13 residues. Measured with immunoSEQ multiplex PCR; TCRdb has only the in-frame clones, and not every one. The sample has 80,000 to 100,000 clones, around 85% seen once. The TCR sequence derives from a woman in her 30s in good health and CMV-seronegative. Sequencing was performed on PBMCs. The chain employs TRBV5-8 and TRBJ1-2; maybe TRBD1 (6 bases). CDR3 loop: CASSLGQPYGYTF. In DNA, the CDR3 is TGTGCCAGCAGCTTAGGACAGCCCTATGGCTACACCTTC.